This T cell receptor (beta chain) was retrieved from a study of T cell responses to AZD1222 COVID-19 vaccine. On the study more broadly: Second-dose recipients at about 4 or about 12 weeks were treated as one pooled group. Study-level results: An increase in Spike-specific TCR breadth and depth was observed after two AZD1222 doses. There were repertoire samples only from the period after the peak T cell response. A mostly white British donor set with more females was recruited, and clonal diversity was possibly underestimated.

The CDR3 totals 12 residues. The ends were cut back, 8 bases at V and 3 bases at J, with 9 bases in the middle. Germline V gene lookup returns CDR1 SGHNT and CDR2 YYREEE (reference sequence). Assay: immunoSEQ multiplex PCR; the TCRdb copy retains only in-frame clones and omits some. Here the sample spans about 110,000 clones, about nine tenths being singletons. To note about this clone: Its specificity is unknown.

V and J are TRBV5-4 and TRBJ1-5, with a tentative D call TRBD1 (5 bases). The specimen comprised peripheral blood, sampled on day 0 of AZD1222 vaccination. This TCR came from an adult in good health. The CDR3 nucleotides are TGTGCCAGTGGGACGGACAATCAGCCCCAGCATTTT. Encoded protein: CASGTDNQPQHF.